Below are 8 T cell receptor beta chains sequenced from a single sample in a study of OX40 agonist ivuxolimab in advanced cancers. Clones were read by immunoSEQ multiplex PCR, and TCRdb kept only the in-frame ones, dropping some. The sample shows some 44,000 clones, about four fifths of them seen only once. The material sequenced was CD4+ or CD8+ T cells sorted from blood, taken in a trial of the OX40 agonist ivuxolimab. The receptor set was obtained from an adult with an advanced solid tumor such as melanoma, head and neck, liver or kidney cancer.

This rearrangement joins TRBV7-2 to TRBJ1-4, with D possibly matching TRBD1 (6 bases). Looked up from germline, CDR1 is SGHTA and CDR2 is FQGNSA. The V end lost 8 bases, the J end lost 5 bases, and 15 bases lay between the germline ends. This CDR3 is built from 14 residues. The CDR3 here is CASGTGIGNEKLFF. For the CDR3, the DNA is TGTGCCAGCGGAACAGGGATAGGAAATGAAAAACTGTTTTTT. The entire variable domain, with the rest obtained from reference TRBV7-2 and TRBJ1-4, is as follows: GAGVSQSPSNKVTEKGKDVELRCDPISGHTALYWYRQSLGQGLEFLIYFQGNSAPDKSGLPSDRFSAERTGGSVSTLTIQRTQQEDSAVYLCASGTGIGNEKLFFGSGTQLSVL.

This clone has only one observation. The chain recombines TRBV19 with TRBJ1-1, with D maybe TRBD1 (5 bases). Germline loops: CDR1 LNHDA, CDR2 SQIVND (reference sequence). Trimming shortened V by 6 bases and J by 0 bases, and 14 bases separated the two germline ends. The CDR3 is 15 residues long. The CDR3 coding sequence is TGTGCCAGTAGGACTTTGAGGGGTATGAACACTGAAGCTTTCTTT. Protein: CASRTLRGMNTEAFF.

The V call is TRBV28, the J call TRBJ1-6; 7 nucleotides match TRBD1. Germline V lookup: CDR1 MDHEN, CDR2 SYDVKM. This CDR3 region has 15 residues. V lost 8 bases to trimming and J lost 5 bases; unmatched junction nucleotides: 9. Written as DNA, the CDR3 is TGTGCCAGCCGGGACAGCGCTTATGATAATTCACCCCTCCACTTT. It codes for CASRDSAYDNSPLHF.

The chain uses TRBV5-5 and TRBJ2-1; TRBD2 might be the D (6 bases). This CDR3 region has 15 residues. The V end was cut by 2 bases, the J end by 3 bases, with 12 bases between. Germline V gene lookup returns CDR1 SGHKS and CDR2 YYEKEE (reference sequence). The CDR3 here is CASSFGRRDYNEQFF. In DNA, the CDR3 is TGTGCCAGCAGCTTTGGGAGGAGGGACTACAATGAGCAGTTCTTC.

The chain employs TRBV19 and TRBJ1-3; 7 bases are a match to TRBD1. The CDR3 is made up of 15 amino acids. With V trimmed by 6 bases and J by 3 bases, 8 bases remained unmatched. Germline loops: CDR1 LNHDA, CDR2 SQIVND (reference sequence). The CDR3 DNA is TGTGCCAGTAGAAAAAGACAGGGAGATGGAAACACCATATATTTT. It specifies CASRKRQGDGNTIYF.

This clone came up a few times. This CDR3 is also generated by other DNA sequences in the sample. J is TRBJ2-1 and V is TRBV7-8, with 10 bases that match TRBD2. The CDR3 has 15 residues. V trimming: 7 bases; J trimming: 7 bases; junction bases outside the gene matches: 10. Germline loops: CDR1 SGHVS, CDR2 FQNEAQ. The CDR3 sequence is CASNPGASGSNEQFF. The CDR3 nucleotides are TGTGCCAGCAACCCAGGGGCTAGCGGGAGTAATGAGCAGTTCTTC. Complete variable domain (other parts from reference TRBV7-8 and TRBJ2-1): GAGVSQSPRYKVAKRGQDVALRCDPISGHVSLFWYQQALGQGPEFLTYFQNEAQLDKSGLPSDRFFAERPEGSVSTLKIQRTQQEDSAVYLCASNPGASGSNEQFFGPGTRLTVL.

V usage is TRBV18 and J usage is TRBJ2-7; 7 bases agree with TRBD1. The germline V gene encodes CDR1 KGHSH and CDR2 LQKENI. J gave up 3 bases and V 3 bases, and 8 bases lay outside the gene matches. This CDR3 has 15 residues. For the CDR3, the DNA is TGTGCCAGCTCACCCCCCGGGACAGCCATCTACGAGCAGTACTTC. Its protein is CASSPPGTAIYEQYF.

This clone came up once. The chain has TRBV19 and TRBJ2-5; 13 positions match TRBD2. Germline assignment: CDR1 LNHDA and CDR2 SQIVND (reference sequence). With V trimmed by 5 bases and J by 5 bases, 8 bases remained unmatched. The CDR3 has 16 amino acids. CDR3 protein: CASSQGLAGDLETQYF. For the CDR3, the DNA is TGTGCCAGTAGTCAAGGACTAGCGGGAGACCTTGAGACCCAGTACTTC.